A selection of T cell receptor beta chains follows, all from one sample in a study of T cell clones after liver transplantation. Profiling relied on immunoSEQ multiplex PCR, and the TCRdb table lists in-frame clones only, not all of them. The data hold approximately 75,000 clones, with 80% observed a single time. Sequenced here: CD4+ T cells from blood, sampled 12 months after liver transplant. The receptors shown here come from a human patient who received a liver transplant. The graft donor may account for some of the T cells. Both conserved end residues are part of each CDR3. A D gene is named only where the DNA matches it firmly. A row's size may be missing; if present it is once, few, many or a size class.

size	V	J	D	length	CDR3	DNA
-	TRBV6-6	TRBJ2-7	TRBD1	15	CASSFQGQGPNEQYF	TGTGCCAGCAGTTTCCAGGGACAGGGTCCGAACGAGCAGTACTTC
once	TRBV6-5	TRBJ1-2	TRBD1	13	CAVYRGPEYGYTF	TGTGCCGTTTACAGGGGCCCTGAATATGGCTACACCTTC
-	TRBV19	TRBJ1-5	-	14	CASSIGGWWQPQHF	TGTGCCAGTAGTATTGGAGGGTGGTGGCAGCCCCAGCATTTT
-	TRBV18	TRBJ2-5	-	13	CASSPGLQETQYF	TGTGCCAGCTCACCGGGACTCCAAGAGACCCAGTACTTC
-	TRBV7-2	TRBJ2-7	-	13	CASTPSTGLEQYF	TGTGCCAGCACCCCATCGACAGGCCTCGAGCAGTACTTC
-	TRBV19	TRBJ2-6	-	16	CASSIRGHSGANVLTF	TGTGCCAGTAGTATTAGGGGCCACTCTGGGGCCAACGTCCTGACTTTC
-	TRBV9	TRBJ2-7	TRBD2	14	CASNRREDSYEQYF	TGTGCCAGCAATCGGCGGGAGGACTCCTACGAGCAGTACTTC
-	TRBV19	TRBJ2-1	TRBD2	16	CASRGPGGSSYNEQFF	TGTGCCAGTAGGGGCCCAGGCGGGAGCTCCTACAATGAGCAGTTCTTC
-	TRBV5-4	TRBJ1-1	TRBD1	14	CASSLVLGQTEAFF	TGTGCCAGCAGCTTGGTTCTGGGACAGACTGAAGCTTTCTTT
-	TRBV7-2	TRBJ1-2	TRBD1	13	CASSSTQGAGYTF	TGTGCCAGCAGCTCTACACAGGGGGCTGGCTACACCTTC
-	TRBV25-1	TRBJ1-4	-	14	CASSVGRTSEKLFF	TGTGCCAGCAGTGTAGGTCGAACAAGTGAAAAACTGTTTTTT
-	TRBV11-2	TRBJ1-1	-	16	CASSLGSGIRNTEAFF	TGTGCCAGCAGCTTAGGGTCGGGGATTCGGAACACTGAAGCTTTCTTT
-	TRBV18	TRBJ1-1	-	14	CASSIQGSNTEAFF	TGTGCCAGCTCAATCCAGGGTTCGAACACTGAAGCTTTCTTT
-	TRBV7-3	TRBJ2-5	-	15	CASSPGAGSQETQYF	TGTGCCAGCAGCCCTGGGGCAGGGTCCCAAGAGACCCAGTACTTC
-	TRBV10-1	TRBJ2-7	TRBD2	18	CAQPELAGGPLGSYEQYF	TGCGCCCAGCCCGAACTAGCGGGAGGGCCGCTTGGCTCCTACGAGCAGTACTTC
-	TRBV6-6	TRBJ1-2	-	13	CASSFMDNYGYTF	TGTGCCAGCAGTTTCATGGACAACTATGGCTACACCTTC
-	TRBV6-1	TRBJ2-6	TRBD1	15	CASRTGGSGANVLTF	TGTGCCAGCCGGACAGGGGGCTCTGGGGCCAACGTCCTGACTTTC
-	TRBV27	TRBJ2-7	TRBD2	15	CASTPGGGFETEQYF	TGTGCCAGCACCCCCGGCGGGGGTTTCGAGACCGAGCAGTACTTC
-	TRBV19	TRBJ2-2	TRBD2	16	CASTNPGLRNTGELFF	TGTGCCAGTACTAACCCGGGACTAAGGAACACCGGGGAGCTGTTTTTT
-	TRBV5-1	TRBJ1-2	-	16	CASSSYGTLGNYGYTF	TGCGCCAGCAGCTCCTACGGGACACTGGGAAACTATGGCTACACCTTC
-	TRBV27	TRBJ2-3	TRBD1	15	CASSSFTGVTDTQYF	TGTGCCAGCAGTTCCTTCACAGGGGTTACAGATACGCAGTATTTT
-	TRBV5-4	TRBJ2-1	-	14	CASSSQRRPGEQFF	TGTGCCAGCAGCTCCCAGCGCCGTCCTGGTGAGCAGTTCTTC
-	TRBV28	TRBJ1-5	-	14	CASSLAGGGQPQHF	TGTGCCAGCAGTTTGGCGGGGGGCGGTCAGCCCCAGCATTTT
-	TRBV27	TRBJ1-1	-	13	CASSFAFNTEAFF	TGTGCCAGCAGTTTTGCATTTAACACTGAAGCTTTCTTT
-	TRBV2	TRBJ2-5	-	14	CASSGRSRGETQYF	TGTGCCAGCAGTGGAAGGTCGAGGGGGGAGACCCAGTACTTC
-	TRBV7-6	TRBJ2-7	-	15	CASSLGGGVHYEQYF	TGTGCCAGCAGCTTAGGCGGAGGGGTCCACTACGAGCAGTACTTC
-	TRBV2	TRBJ2-1	-	13	CASSEGPGPGQFF	TGTGCCAGCAGTGAAGGTCCGGGCCCCGGGCAGTTCTTC
once	TRBV28	TRBJ2-7	-	13	CASRDSSLYEQYF	TGTGCCAGCAGGGACTCATCTTTGTACGAGCAGTACTTC
once	TRBV9	TRBJ2-7	TRBD2	16	CASSLSGLAGVYEQYF	TGTGCCAGCAGCCTCTCGGGGCTAGCGGGAGTCTACGAGCAGTACTTC
-	TRBV7-9	TRBJ2-5	TRBD1	16	CASSLGDRGIQETQYF	TGTGCCAGCAGCTTAGGGGACAGGGGTATCCAAGAGACCCAGTACTTC
-	TRBV29-1	TRBJ1-3	-	13	CSVDPNNGNTIYF	TGCAGCGTTGATCCGAATAATGGAAACACCATATATTTT
-	TRBV18	TRBJ1-1	TRBD1	15	CASSPLGTAETMAFF	TGTGCCAGCTCACCACTCGGGACAGCGGAAACTATGGCTTTCTTT
-	TRBV5-1	TRBJ2-3	TRBD1	17	CASSLVGQASEGDTQYF	TGCGCCAGCAGCTTGGTTGGACAGGCGAGCGAGGGAGATACGCAGTATTTT
few	TRBV30	TRBJ1-5	-	12	CAWSSGVGPQHF	TGTGCCTGGAGCTCAGGGGTAGGGCCCCAGCATTTT
-	TRBV10-3	TRBJ2-7	TRBD1	17	CAISRGAIRDSSYEQYF	TGTGCCATCAGCCGAGGGGCGATCCGGGACAGCTCCTACGAGCAGTACTTC
-	TRBV30	TRBJ1-1	-	13	CAWSVHGETEAFF	TGTGCCTGGAGTGTACACGGCGAAACTGAAGCTTTCTTT
-	TRBV5-4	TRBJ2-5	-	14	CASSFPQGGETQYF	TGTGCCAGCAGCTTCCCCCAGGGAGGTGAGACCCAGTACTTC
-	TRBV28	TRBJ1-4	-	14	CASSGGGLNEKLFF	TGTGCCAGCAGTGGGGGGGGCCTTAATGAAAAACTGTTTTTT
-	TRBV7-7	TRBJ2-1	-	13	CASSQTKGNEQFF	TGTGCTAGCTCCCAAACCAAGGGCAATGAGCAGTTCTTC
-	TRBV29-1	TRBJ2-3	-	13	CSVERTSTDTQYF	TGCAGCGTTGAACGGACTAGCACAGATACGCAGTATTTT
-	TRBV19	TRBJ2-7	-	16	CASSNRGGTDSYEQYF	TGTGCCAGTAGTAACAGGGGGGGGACAGACTCCTACGAGCAGTACTTC
-	TRBV28	TRBJ2-7	TRBD1	16	CASSLVGARGRREQYF	TGTGCCAGCAGTTTAGTAGGGGCCAGGGGGCGCCGCGAGCAGTACTTC
-	TRBV5-1	TRBJ1-1	TRBD1	15	CASSTKGQGGTEAFF	TGCGCCAGCAGCACAAAAGGACAGGGTGGCACTGAAGCTTTCTTT
-	TRBV7-2	TRBJ2-7	TRBD2	15	CASRHDPAGAYEQYF	TGTGCCAGCCGACACGACCCAGCGGGGGCCTACGAGCAGTACTTC
-	TRBV7-2	TRBJ2-1	-	15	CASSFREGIYNEQFF	TGTGCCAGCAGCTTCAGGGAAGGGATTTACAATGAGCAGTTCTTC
-	TRBV29-1	TRBJ2-6	-	15	CSVGVWSSGANVLTF	TGCAGCGTTGGAGTCTGGAGCTCTGGGGCCAACGTCCTGACTTTC
-	TRBV28	TRBJ1-3	-	14	CASKEGGSGNTIYF	TGTGCCAGTAAGGAGGGGGGCTCTGGAAACACCATATATTTT
once	TRBV10-3	TRBJ1-5	-	14	CAISDDSRNQPQHF	TGTGCCATCAGTGACGACAGCCGGAATCAGCCCCAGCATTTT
-	TRBV29-1	TRBJ2-1	-	14	CSVRTQGPGYEQFF	TGCAGCGTTCGGACCCAAGGGCCGGGGTATGAGCAGTTCTTC
-	TRBV7-2	TRBJ1-5	TRBD1	15	CASSLVAGGNQPQHF	TGTGCCAGCAGCTTAGTTGCAGGGGGGAATCAGCCCCAGCATTTT
-	TRBV6-6	TRBJ2-7	TRBD2	16	CASSYITSDRSYEQYF	TGTGCCAGCAGTTACATTACTAGCGATAGATCCTACGAGCAGTACTTC
-	TRBV7-9	TRBJ2-3	TRBD2	16	CASSATTSGSTDTQYF	TGTGCCAGCAGCGCCACCACTAGCGGCAGCACAGATACGCAGTATTTT
-	TRBV11-2	TRBJ2-5	TRBD2	17	CASSPGLAGGPRETQYF	TGTGCCAGCAGCCCCGGACTAGCGGGAGGGCCGAGGGAGACCCAGTACTTC